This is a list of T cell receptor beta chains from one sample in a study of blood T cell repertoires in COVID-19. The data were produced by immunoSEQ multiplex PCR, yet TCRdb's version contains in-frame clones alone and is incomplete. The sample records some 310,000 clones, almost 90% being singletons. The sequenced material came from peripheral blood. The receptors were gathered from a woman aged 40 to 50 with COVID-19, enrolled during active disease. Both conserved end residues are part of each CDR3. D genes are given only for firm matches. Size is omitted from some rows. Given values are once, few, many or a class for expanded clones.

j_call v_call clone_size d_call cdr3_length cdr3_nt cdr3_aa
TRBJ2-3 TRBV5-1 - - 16 TGCGCCAGCAGCTTCCGGGAGCTCAGCACCACAGATACGCAGTATTTT CASSFRELSTTDTQYF
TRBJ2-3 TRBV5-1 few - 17 TGCGCCAGCAGCTCACTAACGGACAGTCTTAGCACAGATACGCAGTATTTT CASSSLTDSLSTDTQYF
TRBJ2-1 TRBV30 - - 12 TGTGCCTGGAGACTAGAGTACAATGAGCAGTTCTTC CAWRLEYNEQFF
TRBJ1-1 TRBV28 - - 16 TGTGCCAGCAGTCCTTATCGGACAGACCTAACAGCTGAAGCTTTCTTT CASSPYRTDLTAEAFF
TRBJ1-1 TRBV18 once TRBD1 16 TGTGCCAGCTCACCTCTTCCTCCGGGACAGGACACTGAAGCTTTCTTT CASSPLPPGQDTEAFF
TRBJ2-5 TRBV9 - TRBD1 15 TGTGCCAGCAGCGTGGGACAGGGGACCCCGGAGACCCAGTACTTC CASSVGQGTPETQYF
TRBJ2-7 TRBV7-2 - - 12 TGTGCCAGCAGCTTAAGCGGGTACGAGCAGTACTTC CASSLSGYEQYF
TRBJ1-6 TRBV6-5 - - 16 TGTGCCAGCAGTTACGGGTCGGGGTCCCAAGATTCACCCCTCCACTTT CASSYGSGSQDSPLHF
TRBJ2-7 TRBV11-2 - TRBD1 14 TGTGCCAGCAGCTCCCAACAGGGGGCCTACGAGCAGTACTTC CASSSQQGAYEQYF
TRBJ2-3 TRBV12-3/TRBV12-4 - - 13 TGTGCCAGCAGTTCCCTGCGGTTTGATACGCAGTATTTT CASSSLRFDTQYF
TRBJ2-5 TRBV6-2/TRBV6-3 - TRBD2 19 TGTGCCAGCAGTTACAGGAAGACTAGCGGGGGGGCGGGCCAAGAGACCCAGTACTTC CASSYRKTSGGAGQETQYF
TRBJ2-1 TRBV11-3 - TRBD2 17 TGTGCCAGCAGCAAACGGACTAGCGGGAGCTCCTACAATGAGCAGTTCTTC CASSKRTSGSSYNEQFF
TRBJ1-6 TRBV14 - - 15 TGTGCCAGCAGCCTGGCAGTCTCCTATAATTCACCCCTCCACTTT CASSLAVSYNSPLHF
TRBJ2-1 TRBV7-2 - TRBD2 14 TGTGCCAGCAGCCCAGGACTAGCGAACAATGAGCAGTTCTTC CASSPGLANNEQFF
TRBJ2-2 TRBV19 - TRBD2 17 TGTGCCAGTAGTCCCGAGCATAGCGGGAGTTCCACCGGGGAGCTGTTTTTT CASSPEHSGSSTGELFF
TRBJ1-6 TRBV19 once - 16 TGTGCCAGTAGTATGCGACTCCCGGACTATAATTCACCCCTCCACTTT CASSMRLPDYNSPLHF
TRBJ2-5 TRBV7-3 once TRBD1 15 TGTGCCAGCAGCCCACAGGGGGCGCGAGGAGAGACCCAGTACTTC CASSPQGARGETQYF
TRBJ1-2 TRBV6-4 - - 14 TGTGCCAGCAGCCCTACCACAGGGATACTTGGCTACACCTTC CASSPTTGILGYTF
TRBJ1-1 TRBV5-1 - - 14 TGCGCCAGCAGCTTGGTGGCCGCGGGCACTGAAGCTTTCTTT CASSLVAAGTEAFF
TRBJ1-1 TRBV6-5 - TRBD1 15 TGTGCCAGCATCCCACAGGGGGCGATGAACACTGAAGCTTTCTTT CASIPQGAMNTEAFF
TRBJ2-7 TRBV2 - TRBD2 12 TGTGCCAGCAGTGATCTAGCGGGAGGGGAGTACTTC CASSDLAGGEYF
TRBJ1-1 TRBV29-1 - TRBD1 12 TGCAGCGTGAGACAGGGTCTGCTTGAAGCTTTCTTT CSVRQGLLEAFF
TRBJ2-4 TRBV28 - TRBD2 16 TGTGCCAGCAGTTTGGGAGCGGGAGGTAGTAAAAACATTCAGTACTTC CASSLGAGGSKNIQYF
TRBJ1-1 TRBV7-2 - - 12 TGTGCCAGCAGGAGCAGGGGTCCTGAAGCTTTCTTT CASRSRGPEAFF
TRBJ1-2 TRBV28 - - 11 TGTGCCAGCCAGGACAGATATGGCTACACCTTC CASQDRYGYTF
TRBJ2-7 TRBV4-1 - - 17 TGCGCCAGCAGCCAAGATTGGGCCGGTATAATCACCTACGAGCAGTACTTC CASSQDWAGIITYEQYF
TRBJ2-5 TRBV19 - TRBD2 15 TGTGCCAGTACCCCCGGGGGGGCGTTCGGGGAGACCCAGTACTTC CASTPGGAFGETQYF
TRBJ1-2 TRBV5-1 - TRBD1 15 TGCGCCAGCAGCCCCCGACCAGGGGGGAACTATGGCTACACCTTC CASSPRPGGNYGYTF
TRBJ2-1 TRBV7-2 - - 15 TGTGCCAGCACGCTTGTGGGGAGCTCCTACAATGAGCAGTTCTTC CASTLVGSSYNEQFF
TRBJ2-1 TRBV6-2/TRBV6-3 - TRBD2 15 TGTGCCAGCAGTGGACTAGCGGGCGGTTACAATGAGCAGTTCTTC CASSGLAGGYNEQFF
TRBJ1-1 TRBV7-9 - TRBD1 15 TGTGCCAGCAGCTTAACAGGGGTTATAAGCACTGAAGCTTTCTTT CASSLTGVISTEAFF
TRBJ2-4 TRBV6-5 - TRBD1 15 TGTGCCAGCAGGGCTGACAGGGGTGATTTGGGCATTCAGTACTTC CASRADRGDLGIQYF
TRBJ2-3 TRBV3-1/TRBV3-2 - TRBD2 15 TGTGCCAGCAGCCGGACTAGCGGGGCCTCAGATACGCAGTATTTT CASSRTSGASDTQYF
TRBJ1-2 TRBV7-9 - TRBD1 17 TGTGCCAGCAGCTACGGACAGGGAAGGGCACGGGACTATGGCTACACCTTC CASSYGQGRARDYGYTF
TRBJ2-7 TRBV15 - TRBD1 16 TGTGCCACCAGCGGGGCTGGTAGAGGGGGCTTTTACGAGCAGTACTTC CATSGAGRGGFYEQYF
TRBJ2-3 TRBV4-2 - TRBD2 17 TGTGCCAGCAGCCTTCGTTCTAGCGGGGGGGCCACAGATACGCAGTATTTT CASSLRSSGGATDTQYF
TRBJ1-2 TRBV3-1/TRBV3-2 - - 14 TGTGCCAGCAGCCAAGCCTGGGCAGGGTCAGGCTACACCTTC CASSQAWAGSGYTF
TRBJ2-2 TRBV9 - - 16 TGTGCCAGCAGCGTAGATGGGGACTTCTACACCGGGGAGCTGTTTTTT CASSVDGDFYTGELFF
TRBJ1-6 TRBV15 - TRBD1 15 TGTGCCACCAGCAGAGATGGGACAGTAAATTCACCCCTCCACTTT CATSRDGTVNSPLHF
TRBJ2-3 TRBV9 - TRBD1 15 TGTGCCAGCAGGGCCGGGACAGAAAGCACAGATACGCAGTATTTT CASRAGTESTDTQYF
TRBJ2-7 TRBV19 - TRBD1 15 TGTGCCAGTAGTATAACAGGGGGCAGAGAGTACGAGCAGTACTTC CASSITGGREYEQYF
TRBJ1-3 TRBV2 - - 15 TGTGCCAGCAGTGAAGGGGGCCAGGCTGGAAACACCATATATTTT CASSEGGQAGNTIYF
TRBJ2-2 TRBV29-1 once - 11 TGCAGCGTTCAGGGCACCGGGGAGCTGTTTTTT CSVQGTGELFF
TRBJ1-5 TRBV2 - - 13 TGTGCCAGCAGTGAAGAAGCCGGTCAGCCCCAGCATTTT CASSEEAGQPQHF